Below, 9 T cell receptor beta chains from the same sample are listed, as sequenced in a study of T cells in Graves' hyperthyroidism and ophthalmopathy. RNA transcripts yielded amplified TCR beta CDR3 regions. Using the HTBI primer set, a first-round RT-PCR was run on the TCR CDR3. TCRdb ran MiXCR on the multiplex PCR reads and lists one entry per CDR3 protein. This table holds around 350,000 distinct CDR3 sequences, about 14% found once. The sample comprised blood. These receptors originate from a woman younger than 45 with Graves' ophthalmopathy.

Ten or more counts support this clonotype. The chain employs TRBV9 and TRBJ2-1; 10 bases align to TRBD2. The CDR3 sequence is 16 residues long. CDR1 is SGDLS and CDR2 is YYNGEE in the germline V gene. J lost 7 bases, V lost 0 bases, and 7 bases had no gene match. In DNA form, the CDR3 reads TGTGCCAGCAGCGTAGGGTCTAGCGGGGGTTCGAATGAGCAGTTCTTC. Translating gives CASSVGSSGGSNEQFF.

This clonotype was detected many times. The chain employs TRBV2 and TRBJ2-1; D uncertain. Trimming removed 10 bases at V and 4 bases at J, with 8 bases between. Germline loops: CDR1 SNHLY, CDR2 FYNNEI. The CDR3 runs 11 residues. CDR3 sequence (DNA): TGTGCCACCACAACTTACAATGAGCAGTTCTTC. This sequence encodes CATTTYNEQFF.

This clonotype was seen more than once but under ten times. A much larger clone differs from this one at a single base, so this may be a read error. The rearrangement joins TRBV28 to TRBJ1-4, with 8 bases identical to TRBD1. The CDR3 is 13 amino acids. J lost 10 bases, V lost 1 base, and 2 bases had no gene match. The germline V gene has CDR1 MDHEN and CDR2 SYDVKM. In DNA, the CDR3 is TGTGCCAGCAGTTTATCAGGGGGCGGAAAACTGTTTTTT. It yields the protein CASSLSGGGKLFF.

At least ten counts were recorded for this clonotype. The gene calls are TRBV5-1 and TRBJ1-1; the match to TRBD1 covers 9 bases. Germline assignment: CDR1 SGHRS and CDR2 YFSETQ. Trimming took 5 bases from V and 0 from J; bases not matched to a gene: 5. The CDR3 is 15 amino acids. The CDR3 is CASSRTGGVNTEAFF. The CDR3 coding sequence is TGCGCCAGCAGTCGTACAGGGGGCGTGAACACTGAAGCTTTCTTT.

This clonotype showed up many times. The genes are TRBV19 and TRBJ1-5; tentatively, D is TRBD1 (5 bases). From germline, CDR1 is LNHDA and CDR2 SQIVND (reference sequence). This CDR3 comprises 15 residues. V lost 5 bases and J lost 4, with 15 bases in between. CDR3: CASSYDSISNQPQHF. CDR3 nucleotides: TGTGCCAGTAGTTACGACAGTATCTCTAATCAGCCCCAGCATTTT. The full variable domain, in which reference TRBV19 and TRBJ1-5 provide the parts outside the CDR3, is DGGITQSPKYLFRKEGQNVTLSCEQNLNHDAMYWYRQDPGQGLRLIYYSQIVNDFQKGDIAEGYSVSREKKESFPLTVTSAQKNPTAFYLCASSYDSISNQPQHFGDGTRLSIL.

This clonotype was recorded a few times. The V call is TRBV9, the J call TRBJ1-5, with TRBD1 as a possible D gene (6 bases). This CDR3 is 16 amino acids long. Germline CDR1 is SGDLS and CDR2 is YYNGEE. V lost 3 bases and J 3 bases, leaving 16 bases between the germline ends. DNA of the CDR3: TGTGCCAGCAGCGCGGGGGCGGCGGGGATCAATCAGCCCCAGCATTTT. This gives the protein CASSAGAAGINQPQHF. Complete variable domain (other parts from reference TRBV9 and TRBJ1-5): DSGVTQTPKHLITATGQRVTLRCSPRSGDLSVYWYQQSLDQGLQFLIQYYNGEERAKGNILERFSAQQFPDLHSELNLSSLELGDSALYFCASSAGAAGINQPQHFGDGTRLSIL.

In its sample, this clonotype was seen a few times. The chain has TRBV29-1 and TRBJ1-2, with unresolved D. The CDR3 has 11 residues. Trimming took off 3 bases at V and 9 bases at J, with 11 bases between the two ends. CDR1 SQVTM and CDR2 ANQGSEA come from the germline V gene. The CDR3 DNA sequence: TGCAGCGTTGATCCTGAGAGGAGCTACACCTTC. It is translated as CSVDPERSYTF.

This clonotype was counted at least ten times. V is TRBV7-9 and J is TRBJ2-1; D not resolved. The V gene lost 4 bases and the J gene lost 5 bases, with 21 bases spanning the gap. Germline values: CDR1 SEHNR, CDR2 FQNEAQ (reference sequence). CDR3 length: 17 amino acids. CDR3: CASSYTLDPEENNEQFF. CDR3 bases: TGTGCCAGCAGCTATACCCTGGACCCCGAGGAGAACAATGAGCAGTTCTTC. The full variable domain, rest sourced from reference TRBV7-9 and TRBJ2-1, is DTGVSQNPRHKITKRGQNVTFRCDPISEHNRLYWYRQTLGQGPEFLTYFQNEAQLEKSRLLSDRFSAERPKGSFSTLEIQRTEQGDSAMYLCASSYTLDPEENNEQFFGPGTRLTVL.

V is TRBV19 and J is TRBJ2-1; 7 bases are a match to TRBD1. Germline V gene data show CDR1 as LNHDA and CDR2 as SQIVND (reference sequence). V shed 2 bases, J shed 7 bases, and the junction held 17 bases outside the gene matches. The CDR3 covers 18 residues. CDR3 loop: CASSISPGGRGNRNEQFF. For the CDR3, the DNA is TGTGCCAGTAGTATATCCCCCGGCGGCAGGGGGAATAGGAATGAGCAGTTCTTC.